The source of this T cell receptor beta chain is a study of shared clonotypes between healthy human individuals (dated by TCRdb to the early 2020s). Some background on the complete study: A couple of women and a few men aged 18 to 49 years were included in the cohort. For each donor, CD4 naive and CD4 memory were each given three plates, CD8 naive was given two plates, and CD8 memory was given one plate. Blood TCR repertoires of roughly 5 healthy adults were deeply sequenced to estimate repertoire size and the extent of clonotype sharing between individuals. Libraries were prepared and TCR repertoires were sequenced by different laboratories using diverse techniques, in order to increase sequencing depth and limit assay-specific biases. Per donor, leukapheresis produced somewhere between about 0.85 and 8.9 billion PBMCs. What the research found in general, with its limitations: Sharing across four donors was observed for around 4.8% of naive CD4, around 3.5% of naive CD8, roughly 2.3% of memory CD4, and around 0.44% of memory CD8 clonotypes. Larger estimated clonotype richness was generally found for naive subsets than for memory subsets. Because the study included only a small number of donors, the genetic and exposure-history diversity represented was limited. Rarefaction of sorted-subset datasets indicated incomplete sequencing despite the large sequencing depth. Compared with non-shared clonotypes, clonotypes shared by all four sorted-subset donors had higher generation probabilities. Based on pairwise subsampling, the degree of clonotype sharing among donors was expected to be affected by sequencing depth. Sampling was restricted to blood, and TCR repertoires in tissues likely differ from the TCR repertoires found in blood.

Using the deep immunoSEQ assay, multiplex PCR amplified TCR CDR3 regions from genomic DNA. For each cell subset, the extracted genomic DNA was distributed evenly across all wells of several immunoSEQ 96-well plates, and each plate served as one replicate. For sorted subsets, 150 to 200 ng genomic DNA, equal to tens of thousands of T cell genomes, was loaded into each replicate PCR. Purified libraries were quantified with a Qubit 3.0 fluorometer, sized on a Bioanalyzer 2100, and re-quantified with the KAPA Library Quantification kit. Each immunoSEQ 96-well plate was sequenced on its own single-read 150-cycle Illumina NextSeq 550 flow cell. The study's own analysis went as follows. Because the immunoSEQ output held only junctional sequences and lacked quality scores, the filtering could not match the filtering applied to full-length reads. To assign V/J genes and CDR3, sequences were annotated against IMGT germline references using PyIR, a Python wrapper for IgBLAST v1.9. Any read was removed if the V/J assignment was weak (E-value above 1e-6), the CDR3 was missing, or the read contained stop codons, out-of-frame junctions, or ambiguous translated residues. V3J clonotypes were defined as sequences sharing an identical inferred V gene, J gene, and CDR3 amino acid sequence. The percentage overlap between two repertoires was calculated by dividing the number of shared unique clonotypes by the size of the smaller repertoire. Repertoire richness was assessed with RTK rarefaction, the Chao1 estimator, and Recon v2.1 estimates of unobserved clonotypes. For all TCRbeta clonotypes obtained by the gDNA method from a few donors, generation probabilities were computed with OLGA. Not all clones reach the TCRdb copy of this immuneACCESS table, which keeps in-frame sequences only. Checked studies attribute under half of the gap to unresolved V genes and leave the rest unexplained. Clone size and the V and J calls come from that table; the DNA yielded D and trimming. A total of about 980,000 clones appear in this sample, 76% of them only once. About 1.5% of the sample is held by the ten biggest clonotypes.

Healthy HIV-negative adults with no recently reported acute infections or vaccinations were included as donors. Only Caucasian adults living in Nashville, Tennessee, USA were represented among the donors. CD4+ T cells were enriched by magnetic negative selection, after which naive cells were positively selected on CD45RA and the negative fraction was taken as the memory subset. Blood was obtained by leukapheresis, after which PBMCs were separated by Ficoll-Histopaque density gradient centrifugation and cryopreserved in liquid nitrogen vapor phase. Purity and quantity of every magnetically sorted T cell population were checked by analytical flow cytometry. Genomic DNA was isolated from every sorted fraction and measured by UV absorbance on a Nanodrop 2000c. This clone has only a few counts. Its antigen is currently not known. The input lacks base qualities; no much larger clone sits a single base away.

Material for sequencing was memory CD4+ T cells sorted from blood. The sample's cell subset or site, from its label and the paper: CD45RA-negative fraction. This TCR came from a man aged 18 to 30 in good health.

The nucleotides are TGTGCCAGCAGTTACGAGGGACAGGAGCTGGAAAAACTGTTTTTT. Translated, this gives CASSYEGQELEKLFF. This receptor chain uses TRBV28 and TRBJ1-4; TRBD1 lines up with 8 middle nucleotides. The CDR3 covers 15 residues, taking in both the cysteine and the phenylalanine. The CDR3 DNA has 45 bases and is translated from base 1. Germline trimming amounts to 4 bases on V and 8 bases on J, with 9 as the count of junction bases outside the gene matches. CDR1 and CDR2, per the germline V gene, are MDHEN and SYDVKM.